This T cell receptor (beta chain) derives from a study of blood T cell repertoires in COVID-19 (dated by TCRdb to about 2020). At the level of the whole study: Samples covering the acute and convalescent phases of COVID-19 were provided by collaborators in the United States, Italy and Spain. The material from the prospective study consisted of cDNA or gDNA derived from T cells, B-cell-depleted T cells, or PBMCs. Deeply sampled blood TCRbeta repertoires from subjects exposed to, actively infected with, or recovered from COVID-19 were included in the dataset. The repertoires were released in a freely available public database intended as a resource for research on the immune response to SARS-CoV-2. The samples were drawn from the first 160 participants of the ongoing ImmuneRACE study and from 950 to 1,500 subjects provided by 6 global collaborators. The sample metadata nearly always contained a de-identified subject ID, COVID-19 status, age in years and sex. Where available, HLA class I and class II types were taken from metadata supplied by the sample provider and were not determined by assay-based typing. The full study reports these points: The amount of clinical and demographic metadata varied by source and participant and was provided uncurated.

TCRbeta CDR3 regions were amplified from genomic DNA using the immunoSEQ Assay, a bias-controlled multiplex PCR. The paper's data handling went like this. The number of nucleated cells in each sample was estimated from the amplification of reference gene primers within the assay. To quantify the absolute abundance of each unique TCRbeta CDR3 rearrangement, sequence reads were collapsed and filtered. Productive Simpson clonality was computed per sample as the square root of Simpson's diversity index over productive rearrangements. In its TCRdb copy, this immuneACCESS table keeps in-frame sequences only and misses some clones. Where compared with another copy, unresolved V genes explain less than half of these, and the others have no known cause. D and trimming were read from the DNA, whereas the V and J calls and clone size are those reported in that table. For this sample the table gives 70,000 or so clones, of which approximately 90% were detected only once. Under 6.5% of the sample is taken by the ten largest.

From the cysteine through the phenylalanine, the CDR3 covers 17 amino acids. The entry retains the CDR3 DNA only, 51 bases that are in frame from base 1. Ends trimmed: V by 1 base, J by 6 bases; bases unmatched to a gene: 10. CDR1 and CDR2, looked up from the germline V gene, are SGHVS and FQNEAQ. Collaborating institutions collected whole blood in K2EDTA tubes following their own protocols. For TCRbeta analysis, collaborators shipped samples in one of three forms: frozen whole blood, isolated PBMCs, or DNA extracted from either of those sample types. For this clone: What antigen it recognizes has not been identified. Base-call qualities are not available, and no considerably larger clone is one nucleotide away.

This TCR was sampled from a woman between 18 and 29 years old with acute or convalescent COVID-19. Input material: peripheral blood. Rearrangement joined TRBV7-8 to TRBJ2-1; 9 junctional bases match TRBD2. The bases are TGTGCCAGCAGCTTAGTACTGCGGGGGGGCCCTACCAATGAGCAGTTCTTC. The resulting protein is CASSLVLRGGPTNEQFF. The CDR3, completed at both ends by the reference TRBV7-8 and TRBJ2-1 genes, gives the full variable domain GAGVSQSPRYKVAKRGQDVALRCDPISGHVSLFWYQQALGQGPEFLTYFQNEAQLDKSGLPSDRFFAERPEGSVSTLKIQRTQQEDSAVYLCASSLVLRGGPTNEQFFGPGTRLTVL.